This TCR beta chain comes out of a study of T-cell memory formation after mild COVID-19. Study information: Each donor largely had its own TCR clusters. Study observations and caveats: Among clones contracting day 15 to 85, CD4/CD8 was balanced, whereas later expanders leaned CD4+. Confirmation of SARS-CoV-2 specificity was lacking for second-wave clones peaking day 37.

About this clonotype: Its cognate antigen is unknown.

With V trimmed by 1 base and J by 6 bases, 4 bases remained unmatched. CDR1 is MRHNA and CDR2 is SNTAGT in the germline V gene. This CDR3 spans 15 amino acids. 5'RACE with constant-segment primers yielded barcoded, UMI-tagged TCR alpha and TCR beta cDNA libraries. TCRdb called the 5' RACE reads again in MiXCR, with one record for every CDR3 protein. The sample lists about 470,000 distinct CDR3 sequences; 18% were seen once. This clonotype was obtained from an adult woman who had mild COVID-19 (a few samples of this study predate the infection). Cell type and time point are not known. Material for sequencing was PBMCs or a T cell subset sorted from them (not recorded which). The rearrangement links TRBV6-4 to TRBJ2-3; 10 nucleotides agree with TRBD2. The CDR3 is CASSDFGTSEDTQYF. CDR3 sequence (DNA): TGTGCCAGCAGTGACTTCGGGACTAGCGAGGATACGCAGTATTTT.